These T cell receptor beta chains were read from a single sample in a study of cytotoxic CD8 clonotypes in ibrutinib-treated CLL. Assay used: immunoSEQ multiplex PCR; TCRdb lists only in-frame clones, some missing. The sample carries 130,000 to 150,000 clones, around three quarters recorded once. The sequencing here drew on PBMCs, taken after 12 months of ibrutinib treatment. The receptors were gathered from a human donor with chronic lymphocytic leukemia. CDR3s leave out the opening cysteine and the closing phenylalanine or tryptophan. Expanded clones get a size class; other rows say once, few or many, or leave the size out.

J | size | V | CDR3
TRBJ2-5 | NA | TRBV5-1 | ASSHQTENRETQY
TRBJ2-3 | once | TRBV7-2 | ASSPRRGDTQY
TRBJ2-1 | NA | TRBV5-1 | ASSLLAGGDEQF
TRBJ2-5 | NA | TRBV5-1 | ASSLGGGRLQETQY
TRBJ2-3 | NA | TRBV2 | ASKGTGQFIVGTDTQY
TRBJ1-2 | NA | TRBV7-3 | ASSLTFGYGYT
TRBJ2-7 | NA | TRBV2 | AGGTGIIPYEQY
TRBJ2-7 | NA | TRBV9 | ASSVAPRLAGVSYEQY
TRBJ2-1 | NA | TRBV7-2 | ASSSRGDRGPRDEQF
TRBJ2-2 | NA | TRBV7-2 | ASSPIGTSSSGELF
TRBJ2-6 | NA | TRBV5-4 | ASSGGLAGVPGANVLT
TRBJ2-7 | NA | TRBV28 | ASSPTPGLALYEQY
TRBJ2-1 | NA | TRBV27 | ASSTGLAGHNEQF
TRBJ2-1 | few | TRBV6-6 | ASSPGTGEANEQF
TRBJ1-2 | NA | TRBV5-1 | ASSLGPSNYGYT
TRBJ2-5 | NA | TRBV7-8 | ASSLVLAGQETQY
TRBJ2-7 | NA | TRBV2 | ASSEALARSYEQY
TRBJ2-7 | NA | TRBV5-1 | ASSQGRRGDEQY
TRBJ2-5 | NA | TRBV5-1 | ASSLAWLRETQY
TRBJ2-1 | NA | TRBV11-3 | ASSTRTGGPYNEQF
TRBJ1-2 | few | TRBV4-1 | ASSQVRDRASQNYGYT
TRBJ1-3 | few | TRBV19 | ASKTTAGNTIY
TRBJ2-7 | NA | TRBV25-1 | ASSKQGPRGEQY
TRBJ2-7 | NA | TRBV7-9 | ASSRGQSSYEQY
TRBJ2-1 | NA | TRBV4-3 | ASSRKTEPNEQF
TRBJ2-5 | NA | TRBV7-6 | ASRHKREGMKQETQY
TRBJ2-1 | NA | TRBV30 | AWSVLFGGRVPKNEQF
TRBJ2-7 | NA | TRBV4-2 | ASSQAGGRDYEQY
TRBJ2-3 | NA | TRBV9 | ASSAGLAGTDTQY
TRBJ2-5 | NA | TRBV28 | ASSSLAGQETQY
TRBJ2-1 | NA | TRBV27 | ASSPPGSGRMFNEQF
TRBJ1-2 | NA | TRBV7-9 | ASSQLILRPRRLGYT
TRBJ2-3 | NA | TRBV2 | ASSVGGDTQY
TRBJ2-3 | NA | TRBV4-3 | ASSRELAGVLDTQY
TRBJ2-1 | NA | TRBV6-4 | ASSGSGRGDNEQF
TRBJ1-4 | NA | TRBV19 | ASRPGTVNEKLF
TRBJ2-1 | NA | TRBV2 | ANSGGVLAGGPGYNEQF
TRBJ2-5 | once | TRBV11-2 | ASSPHLEETQY
TRBJ2-7 | NA | TRBV6-4 | ASSANQGYEQY
TRBJ2-5 | NA | TRBV27 | ASRKRGEDTQETQY
NA | NA | TRBV15 | ATSRDRTSGRVYEQY
TRBJ2-5 | NA | TRBV28 | ASSFLAAQETQY
TRBJ2-3 | NA | TRBV6-1 | ASSGTLRSEDTQY
TRBJ2-1 | NA | TRBV7-6 | ASSQTSGRAWDNEQF
TRBJ1-5 | NA | TRBV4-3 | ASSQGQGQFQPQH
TRBJ2-7 | NA | TRBV11-2 | ASSLAPGGYEQY
TRBJ2-5 | NA | TRBV5-1 | ASSLDVGGGETQY
TRBJ1-1 | NA | TRBV19 | ASSQGWNTEAF
TRBJ1-2 | few | TRBV7-2 | ASSLVSGGSGYT
TRBJ2-7 | once | TRBV11-3 | ASSLDWAGDRNSYEQY
TRBJ1-1 | few | TRBV18 | ASSPGGRWAF